These T cell receptor beta chains were read from a single sample in a study of blood T cell repertoires in COVID-19. Profiling relied on immunoSEQ multiplex PCR, and the TCRdb table lists in-frame clones only, not all of them. Of about 250,000 clones detected, about 73% appear once; the ten largest clones hold 3.3%. The source material was peripheral blood. The receptors here all came from a woman aged 80 or older with acute or convalescent COVID-19. The conserved cysteine and the conserved F or W are not part of the CDR3 here. Rows may omit the clone size; those that give it use once, few, many or a size class.

TRBV6-5,few,TRBJ1-1,ASSIRTGVTEAF
TRBV6-5,.,TRBJ2-2,ASSYLSRGTGELF
TRBV4-1,.,TRBJ2-2,ASSQPLGGYRGGRAGELF
TRBV7-9,.,TRBJ2-3,ASSSSLAGGGDTQY
TRBV4-1,few,TRBJ2-5,ASSQGWGLETQY
TRBV4-2,.,TRBJ2-3,ASSQGGLHTDTQY
TRBV7-9,many,TRBJ1-4,AVQGATNEKLF
TRBV7-8,.,TRBJ2-2,ASSPLLYGLAGAGELF
TRBV27,.,TRBJ2-1,ASSLSIAGGHEQF
TRBV7-2,few,TRBJ1-2,ASSLKQGADGYT
TRBV6-5,few,TRBJ1-1,ASKYSGNTEAF
TRBV28,.,TRBJ2-1,ASSLPGLLSYNEQF
TRBV13,.,TRBJ2-3,ASSRQFTVDTQY
TRBV28,.,TRBJ2-7,ASRQGVILYEQY
TRBV6-1,.,TRBJ1-4,ASSENRGREKLF
TRBV18,.,TRBJ1-1,ASSQMGAGTEAF
TRBV20-1,.,TRBJ2-1,SASPYNEQF
TRBV5-6,few,TRBJ2-2,ASSLGSTGTSFNTGELF
TRBV12-3/TRBV12-4,.,TRBJ2-7,ASSLNQGAAQY
TRBV5-8,.,TRBJ2-3,ASSLAGGAEGTDTQY
TRBV4-2,.,TRBJ1-4,ASSQDGTGQEKLF
TRBV9,.,TRBJ2-3,ASSVLSTDTQY
TRBV5-6,.,TRBJ1-4,ASSFSWNSNEKLF
TRBV7-9,few,TRBJ2-7,ASSSTQTFYEQY
TRBV3-1/TRBV3-2,.,TRBJ2-1,ASSQPISSYNEQF
TRBV7-8,.,TRBJ1-6,ASSPRQGSSYNSPLH
TRBV7-2,.,TRBJ2-1,ASSLELAIYNEQF
TRBV20-1,.,TRBJ1-2,SASGAGISAANYGYT
TRBV18,.,TRBJ2-3,ASSLATSGRTSTDTQY
TRBV6-2/TRBV6-3,.,TRBJ2-1,ASSFGTSGRYEQF
TRBV6-5,.,TRBJ2-3,ASSYRAGGPDTQY
TRBV19,.,TRBJ2-7,ASSMGGGWRGSEQY
TRBV27,.,TRBJ1-1,ASSPTGGERVRAEAF
TRBV5-5,.,TRBJ1-3,ASSQRTAGNTIY
TRBV4-1,once,TRBJ1-6,ASSHDRGLNNSPLH
TRBV7-8,once,TRBJ2-1,ASSLARGRINNEQF
TRBV9,.,TRBJ2-5,ASSVAVGVGQETQY
TRBV19,.,TRBJ1-5,ASSLRSQPQH
TRBV4-3,few,TRBJ1-5,ASSQSTGYGNQPQH
TRBV5-8,few,TRBJ2-7,ASSYSGTGVEQY
TRBV19,.,TRBJ1-5,ASSVYRVQNQPQH
TRBV10-3,.,TRBJ2-7,AISPGTGSVYEQY
TRBV3-1/TRBV3-2,.,TRBJ1-4,ASSQDLGDEKLF
TRBV27,.,TRBJ1-2,ASSRTENYGYT
TRBV27,.,TRBJ2-5,ASSLQGQETQY